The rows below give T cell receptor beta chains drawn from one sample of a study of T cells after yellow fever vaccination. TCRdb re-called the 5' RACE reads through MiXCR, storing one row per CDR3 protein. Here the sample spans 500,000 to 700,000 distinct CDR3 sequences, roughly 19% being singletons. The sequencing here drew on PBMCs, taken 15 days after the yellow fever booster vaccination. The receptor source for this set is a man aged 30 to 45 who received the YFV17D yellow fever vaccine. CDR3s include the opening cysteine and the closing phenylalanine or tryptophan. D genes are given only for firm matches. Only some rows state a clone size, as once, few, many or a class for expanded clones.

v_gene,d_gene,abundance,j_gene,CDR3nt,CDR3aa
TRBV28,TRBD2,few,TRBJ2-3,TGTGCCAGCAGCCCTGGGACTAGCCCCGATACGCAGTATTTT,CASSPGTSPDTQYF
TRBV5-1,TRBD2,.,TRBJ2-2,TGCGCCAGCAGCTTGGTGGTAGCGGGTTACACCGGGGAGCTGTTTTTT,CASSLVVAGYTGELFF
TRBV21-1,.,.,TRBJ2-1,TGTGCCAGCAGCGCAAGTGAAGGTTGGGCGGCTCCTCGGCCTGAGCAGTTCTTC,CASSASEGWAAPRPEQFF
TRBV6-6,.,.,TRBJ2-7,TGTGCCAGCAGTTACACTAGCAACGAGCAGTACTTC,CASSYTSNEQYF
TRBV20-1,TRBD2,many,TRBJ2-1,TGCAGTGCTAGAGATCCATATTCTAGCGGGAGTAGCGGTGAGCAGTTCTTC,CSARDPYSSGSSGEQFF
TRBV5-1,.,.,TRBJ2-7,TGCGCCAGCAGCTTGGGTCCCGGGGGACGGGAGTATCGCGAGCAGTACTTC,CASSLGPGGREYREQYF
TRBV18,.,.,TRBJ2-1,TGTGCCAGCTCACTCTCGCTGGGGGCGGACAATGAGCAGTTCTTC,CASSLSLGADNEQFF
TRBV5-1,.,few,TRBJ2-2,TGCGCCAGCAGCTTGGCCGTAGGACTAACCCACACCGGGGAGCTGTTTTTT,CASSLAVGLTHTGELFF
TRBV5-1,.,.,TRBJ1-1,TGCGCCAGCAGCTTCCCAGGGCGTACTGAAGCTTTCTTT,CASSFPGRTEAFF
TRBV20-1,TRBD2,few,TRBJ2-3,TGCAGTGCTAGGGTAGCGGGGAAAACAGATACGCAGTATTTT,CSARVAGKTDTQYF